What follows are 12 T cell receptor beta chains derived from one specimen sequenced in a study of cytomegalovirus exposure and HLA in healthy donors. PCR primers comprised 60 Vbeta and 13 Jbeta primers. The repertoire was sequenced with immunoSEQ multiplex PCR; TCRdb's copy has only in-frame clones and lacks some. Among roughly 170,000 clones listed, about four fifths were seen once. The sample taken for sequencing was PBMCs. The source is a male donor in good health and CMV-seronegative.

The chain combines TRBV2 with TRBJ2-7; 7 bases align to TRBD1. This CDR3 spans 13 amino acids. Per the germline V gene, CDR1 is SNHLY and CDR2 is FYNNEI. The ends lost 7 bases at V and 2 bases at J; junction bases unmatched: 5. CDR3 bases: TGTGCCAGCAACCGGGACAGCGCCTACGAGCAGTACTTC. This gives the protein CASNRDSAYEQYF.

The chain has TRBV29-1 and TRBJ2-5; weak D call: TRBD1 (5 bases). Per the germline V gene, CDR1 is SQVTM and CDR2 is ANQGSEA. Trimming cost V 6 bases and J 4 bases, with 9 bases left between them. This CDR3 contains 11 residues. The CDR3 DNA is TGCAGCGTGACAGCACCAGAGACCCAGTACTTC. Residues: CSVTAPETQYF.

The V call is TRBV25-1, the J call TRBJ2-7; D not certain. The CDR3 extends over 11 amino acids. Trimming removed 2 bases from V and 6 bases from J, with 5 bases in between. CDR1 is MGHDK and CDR2 is SYGVNS in the germline V gene. CDR3 nucleotides: TGTGCCAGCAGTGAAGCTATCGAGCAGTACTTC. It is translated as CASSEAIEQYF.

The chain recombines TRBV5-1 with TRBJ2-7; D unclear. V was shortened by 0 bases and J by 1 base, with 11 bases between the two germline ends. Germline V gene data show CDR1 as SGHRS and CDR2 as YFSETQ. The CDR3 covers 15 residues. The CDR3 protein is CASSLGHKISYEQYF. CDR3 nucleotide sequence: TGCGCCAGCAGCTTGGGACACAAAATTTCCTACGAGCAGTACTTC.

The rearrangement links TRBV7-9 to TRBJ2-3, with D possibly being TRBD1 (5 bases). Deletions cut 4 bases from V and 4 bases from J, with 12 bases between. Germline V gives CDR1 SEHNR, CDR2 FQNEAQ (reference sequence). The CDR3 is 14 amino acids. The DNA for the CDR3 is TGTGCCAGCAGCTCTCAGGGTTGGGCAGATACGCAGTATTTT. Translated, it gives CASSSQGWADTQYF.

The gene calls are TRBV19 and TRBJ2-7, with 10 bases fitting TRBD2. The CDR3 is 14 residues long. From germline, CDR1 is LNHDA and CDR2 SQIVND (reference sequence). J lost 1 base, V lost 6 bases, and 3 bases had no gene match. CDR3 DNA sequence: TGTGCCAGTAGGCAACTAGCGGGATCCTACGAGCAGTACTTC. It translates to CASRQLAGSYEQYF. The full variable domain, its missing parts supplied by reference TRBV19 and TRBJ2-7, is DGGITQSPKYLFRKEGQNVTLSCEQNLNHDAMYWYRQDPGQGLRLIYYSQIVNDFQKGDIAEGYSVSREKKESFPLTVTSAQKNPTAFYLCASRQLAGSYEQYFGPGTRLTVT.

The chain links TRBV5-4 to TRBJ2-3; D possibly corresponds to TRBD1 (6 bases). Trimming stripped 3 bases from V and 2 bases from J, with 16 bases between. The CDR3 is made up of 16 amino acids. Germline V gives CDR1 SGHNT, CDR2 YYREEE (reference sequence). As DNA, the CDR3 is TGTGCCAGCAGCTCTCCCGACAGGAGAGTCACAGATACGCAGTATTTT. It translates to CASSSPDRRVTDTQYF.

This clone was seen only a few times. The chain carries TRBV18 and TRBJ2-7; no definite D call. Germline V gene lookup returns CDR1 KGHSH and CDR2 LQKENI. Trimming took 3 bases from V and 2 from J, leaving 14 bases between them. The CDR3 sequence is 15 residues long. Written as DNA, the CDR3 is TGTGCCAGCTCACCCCGACTTCAACAACCCTACGAGCAGTACTTC. Encoded protein: CASSPRLQQPYEQYF.

This rearrangement joins TRBV11-2 to TRBJ2-7, with D tentatively TRBD1 (5 bases). Trimming pared 4 bases from V and 3 bases from J, leaving 22 bases between. CDR1 and CDR2 (germline): SGHAT, FQNNGV. CDR3 length: 17 residues. The CDR3 sequence: CASSSAGNLVQDYEQYF. The CDR3 DNA follows: TGTGCCAGCAGCTCGGCAGGGAACCTCGTACAAGACTACGAGCAGTACTTC.

A single count supports this clone. At one boundary the junction diverges from the germline segment, which might be a read error. This rearrangement joins TRBV11-1 to TRBJ2-7, with 9 bases lining up with TRBD1. CDR3 length: 15 amino acids. Looked up from germline, CDR1 is SGHAT and CDR2 is FQDESV (reference sequence). The CDR3 sequence: CASSSTGGSSNEQYF. The CDR3 region has the DNA TGTGCCAGCAGCTCGACAGGGGGATCCTCCAACGAGCAGTACTTC.

The chain uses TRBV5-1 and TRBJ2-3; 9 bases line up with TRBD1. The V segment lost 4 bases and the J segment 4 bases; nucleotides outside the gene matches: 4. The CDR3 has 14 amino acids. Germline V gene lookup returns CDR1 SGHRS and CDR2 YFSETQ. The chain's CDR3 is CASSRDRDPDTQYF. The CDR3 nucleotides read TGCGCCAGCAGCCGGGACAGGGACCCAGATACGCAGTATTTT.

The genes are TRBV19 and TRBJ2-7; 7 bases line up with TRBD2. CDR3 length: 18 residues. Germline V gene sequence: CDR1 LNHDA, CDR2 SQIVND (reference sequence). J lost 7 bases, V lost 9 bases, and 27 bases had no gene match. In DNA form, the CDR3 reads TGTGCCAGCCCCCCCGCAAGCCAACAAGCTAGCGGCACATTAGAGCAGTACTTC. Translating gives CASPPASQQASGTLEQYF.